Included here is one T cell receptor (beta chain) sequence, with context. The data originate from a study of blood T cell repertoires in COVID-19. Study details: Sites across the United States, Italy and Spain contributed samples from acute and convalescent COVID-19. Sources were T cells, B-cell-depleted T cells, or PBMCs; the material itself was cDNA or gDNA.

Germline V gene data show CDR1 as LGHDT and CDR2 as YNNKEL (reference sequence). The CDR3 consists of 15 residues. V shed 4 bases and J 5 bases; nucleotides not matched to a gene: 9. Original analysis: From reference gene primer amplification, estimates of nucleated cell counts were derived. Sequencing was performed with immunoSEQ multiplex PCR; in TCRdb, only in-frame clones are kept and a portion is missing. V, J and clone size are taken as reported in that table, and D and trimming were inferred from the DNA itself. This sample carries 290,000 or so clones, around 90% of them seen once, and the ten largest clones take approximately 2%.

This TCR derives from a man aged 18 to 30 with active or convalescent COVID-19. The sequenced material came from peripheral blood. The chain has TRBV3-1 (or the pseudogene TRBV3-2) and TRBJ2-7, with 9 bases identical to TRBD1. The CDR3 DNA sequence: TGTGCCAGCAGCCGGACCGGGACAGGGTTCCACGAGCAGTACTTC. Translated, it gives CASSRTGTGFHEQYF.